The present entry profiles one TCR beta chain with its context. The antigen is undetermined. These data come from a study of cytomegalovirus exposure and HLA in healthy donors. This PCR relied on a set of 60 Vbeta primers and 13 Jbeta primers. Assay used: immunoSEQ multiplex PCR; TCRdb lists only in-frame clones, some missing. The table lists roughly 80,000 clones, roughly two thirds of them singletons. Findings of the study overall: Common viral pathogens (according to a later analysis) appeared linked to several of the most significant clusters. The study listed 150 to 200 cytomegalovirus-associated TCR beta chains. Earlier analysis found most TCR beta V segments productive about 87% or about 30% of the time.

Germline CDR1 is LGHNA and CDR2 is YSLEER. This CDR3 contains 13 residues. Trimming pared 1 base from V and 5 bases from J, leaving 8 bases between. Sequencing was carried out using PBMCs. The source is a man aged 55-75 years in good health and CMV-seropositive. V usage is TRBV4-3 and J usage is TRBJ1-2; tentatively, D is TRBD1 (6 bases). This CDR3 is CASSQGQGYGYTF. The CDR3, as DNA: TGCGCCAGCAGCCAAGGGCAGGGGTATGGCTACACCTTC.